These 12 T cell receptor beta chains came from one sample sequenced in a study of blood T cells in healthy people across ages. With a J-beta primer mix and a sample-barcoded 5' primer, a second PCR ran about 6 to 11 cycles. TCRdb re-analysed the 5' RACE reads in MiXCR, keeping a single row per CDR3 protein. The data hold hundreds of thousands of distinct CDR3 sequences, with nearly 60% observed a single time. Sequencing was carried out using blood. The receptors were sampled from a man younger than 45 in good health.

The chain links TRBV7-9 to TRBJ1-6; possibly TRBD1 for D (6 bases). The germline V and J ends were trimmed by 5 bases and 8 bases, with 22 bases remaining between them. Germline CDR1 reads SEHNR; CDR2 reads FQNEAQ (reference sequence). This CDR3 is built from 17 residues. This CDR3 is CASSRVGGGRIHSPLHF. For the CDR3, the DNA is TGTGCCAGCAGCCGTGTGGGGGGCGGAAGGATTCATTCACCCCTCCACTTT.

The sample holds a few counts of this clonotype. This rearrangement joins TRBV28 to TRBJ2-1, with D uncertain. Trimming took 2 bases from V and 9 from J, leaving 14 bases between them. The CDR3 length is 14 residues. Germline V gene sequence: CDR1 MDHEN, CDR2 SYDVKM. CDR3 DNA: TGTGCCAGCAGTTTACCCACAGAACCTACTGAGCAGTTCTTC. This gives the protein CASSLPTEPTEQFF.

The chain couples TRBV29-1 to TRBJ2-1; the D is unclear. The CDR3 sequence is 12 residues long. Germline V gene lookup returns CDR1 SQVTM and CDR2 ANQGSEA. Between the trimmed V and J ends, which lost 1 base and 12 bases, there was a span of 13 bases. As DNA, the CDR3 is TGCAGCGTTGAAGGCGATTTCTTTGGGCAGTTCTTC. This encodes CSVEGDFFGQFF.

The chain couples TRBV20-1 to TRBJ2-2; possibly TRBD2 for D (6 bases). The CDR3 sequence is 15 residues long. The V end was cut by 0 bases, the J end by 4 bases, with 12 bases between. The germline gives CDR1 DFQATT, CDR2 SNEGSKA (reference sequence). CDR3 protein: CSARDFSGPTGELFF. The CDR3 nucleotides read TGCAGTGCTAGAGATTTCAGCGGGCCCACCGGGGAGCTGTTTTTT.

The CDR3 sequence: CASSTIPGGKNIQYF. The CDR3 coding sequence is TGTGCCAGCAGCACCATACCAGGGGGTAAAAACATTCAGTACTTC. The J gene is TRBJ2-4, the V gene TRBV28; 7 bases align to TRBD1. The V gene end was trimmed by 6 bases and the J gene end by 4 bases; junction bases not matched to a gene: 9. The germline V gene has CDR1 MDHEN and CDR2 SYDVKM. The CDR3 contains 15 residues.

This clonotype has just a few counts. This rearrangement joins TRBV12-3 or TRBV12-4 to TRBJ1-2, with 7 bases lining up with TRBD1. V was clipped by 3 bases and J by 4 bases; unmatched bases: 5. The CDR3 is 14 amino acids. The CDR3 reads CASSFGTVVYGYTF. In nucleotides, the CDR3 is TGTGCCAGCAGTTTCGGGACAGTCGTCTATGGCTACACCTTC.

The chain links TRBV2 to TRBJ2-2, with D unresolved. The CDR3 totals 13 residues. The V gene's germline CDR1 is SNHLY and CDR2 FYNNEI. Trimming took off 4 bases at V and 8 bases at J, with 11 bases between the two ends. DNA for the CDR3: TGTGCCAGCAGTGTGCTCCCGTCGGGGGAGCTGTTTTTT. Its protein is CASSVLPSGELFF.

The CDR3 region is CASSLSPAPTGAYEQYF. The DNA for the CDR3 is TGTGCCAGCAGCTTAAGTCCCGCGCCCACAGGGGCCTACGAGCAGTACTTC. The rearrangement uses TRBV11-2 and TRBJ2-7; 7 bases agree with TRBD1. CDR3 length: 17 residues. V shed 2 bases, J shed 2 bases, and the junction held 12 bases outside the gene matches. The germline V gene has CDR1 SGHAT and CDR2 FQNNGV.

The rearrangement uses TRBV20-1 and TRBJ2-7; weak D call: TRBD2 (6 bases). This CDR3 is 13 amino acids long. CDR1 DFQATT and CDR2 SNEGSKA come from the germline V gene (reference sequence). V was pared by 6 bases and J by 0 bases, with 12 bases between. The CDR3 DNA sequence: TGCAGTGCCCCGGGACTGGACTCCTACGAGCAGTACTTC. Translated: CSAPGLDSYEQYF.

This clonotype was found once. The gene calls are TRBV15 and TRBJ1-1; D gene uncertain. Trimming took off 0 bases at V and 8 bases at J, with 10 bases between the two ends. CDR3 length equals 13 residues. In germline, CDR1 is LNHNV, CDR2 YYDKDF (reference sequence). The CDR3 loop reads CATSRDQGSEAFF. DNA for the CDR3: TGTGCCACCAGCAGAGATCAAGGGTCGGAAGCTTTCTTT.

The sample holds one count of this clonotype. V usage is TRBV7-9 and J usage is TRBJ2-1; weak D call: TRBD1 (5 bases). V was pared by 5 bases and J by 0 bases, with 14 bases between. Germline CDR1 reads SEHNR; CDR2 reads FQNEAQ (reference sequence). This CDR3 spans 16 amino acids. CDR3 amino acids: CASSPRTTSSYNEQFF. CDR3 DNA sequence: TGTGCCAGCAGCCCCCGGACAACAAGCTCCTACAATGAGCAGTTCTTC.

In its sample, this clonotype was seen many times. V usage is TRBV29-1 and J usage is TRBJ2-7; no reliable D call. The CDR3 consists of 12 residues. V was pared by 7 bases and J by 0 bases, with 10 bases between. Germline V CDR1 and CDR2: SQVTM, ANQGSEA. CDR3 sequence reads: CSARLGSYEQYF. DNA for the CDR3: TGCAGCGCCAGACTGGGCTCCTACGAGCAGTACTTC.